The rows below give T cell receptor beta chains drawn from one sample of a study of molecular identifiers for immune sequencing clone quantification. TCRdb re-called the PCR reads through MiXCR, storing one row per CDR3 protein. The sample has about 100,000 distinct CDR3 sequences; 35% to 40% are singletons. The sequenced sample consisted of naive CD8+ T cells from blood, with Jurkat cell RNA spiked in. Receptor source: a human donor in good health. Some libraries in this study had Jurkat cell RNA spiked in. The CDR3 runs from the conserved cysteine through the conserved F or W. The D gene is left open where the match is weak. Clone size is shown for a subset of rows, as once, few, many or a class of expanded clone.

d_call j_call clone_size v_call cdr3_nt cdr3_aa
NA TRBJ2-7 many TRBV7-9 TGTGCCAGCAGCTTATCAGGGTCCTACGAGCAGTACTTC CASSLSGSYEQYF
NA TRBJ1-1 many TRBV21-1 TGTGCCACCCCGAACACTGAAGCTTTCTTT CATPNTEAFF
TRBD1 TRBJ2-7 NA TRBV7-9 TGTGCCAGCAGCTTGGGGACAGGTTGGGAGCAGTACTTC CASSLGTGWEQYF
NA TRBJ2-5 NA TRBV3-1 TGTGCCACGACGGCCCCCCAAGAGACCCAGTACTTC CATTAPQETQYF
NA TRBJ2-1 NA TRBV3-1 TGTGCCAGCAGCCAAGAGGGGAGCGATTGGCCTCAGTTCTTC CASSQEGSDWPQFF
NA TRBJ2-5 many TRBV4-3 TGCGCCAGCAGCCAAGATTGGGGGATTGAGACCCAGTACTTC CASSQDWGIETQYF
NA TRBJ1-1 few TRBV29-1 TGCAGCGTTGAAAGGTTGGGGGACGCTTTCTTT CSVERLGDAFF
NA TRBJ1-5 NA TRBV7-6 TGTGCCTGCAGCTTTAGCAATCAGCCCCAGCATTTT CACSFSNQPQHF
TRBD1 TRBJ2-7 few TRBV4-2 TGTGCCAGCAGCCAGGCGGGACAGGACTACGAGCAGTACTTC CASSQAGQDYEQYF
NA TRBJ1-1 NA TRBV21-1 TGTGCCAGGCAGACAGGGTCGAGGTACACTGAAGCTTTCTTT CARQTGSRYTEAFF
NA TRBJ1-2 many TRBV2 TGTGCCATCTCCCGTTTAGAGTTCTATGGCTACACCTTC CAISRLEFYGYTF
NA TRBJ2-7 few TRBV11-2 TGTGCCAGCAGCCCCTCCCCCGGGGCCTACGAGCAGTACTTC CASSPSPGAYEQYF
NA TRBJ2-7 NA TRBV27 TGTGCCAGCAGTTTAAGTGGGACACCCACCTACGAGCAGTACTTC CASSLSGTPTYEQYF
TRBD1 TRBJ2-1 NA TRBV6-2/TRBV6-3 TGTGCCAGCAGGCCTCGTTTATCGGGACAGCGAAGTGAGCAGTTCTTC CASRPRLSGQRSEQFF
NA TRBJ2-7 NA TRBV20-1 TGCAGTGCTAGCGTAGGTACTTACTACGAGCAGTACTTC CSASVGTYYEQYF
TRBD1 TRBJ1-2 NA TRBV12-3/TRBV12-4 TGTGCCAGCCAGGACAGGGAGTTTGGCTACACCTTC CASQDREFGYTF
TRBD2 TRBJ2-1 once TRBV9 TGTGCCAGCAGCGTAGCTTCCGGGACTAGCGGCAATGAGCAGTTCTTC CASSVASGTSGNEQFF
NA TRBJ1-6 NA TRBV12-3/TRBV12-4 TGTGCCAGCGGGCTGGGGGTTCAAAATCCACCCCTCCACTTT CASGLGVQNPPLHF
NA TRBJ2-5 NA TRBV4-1 TGCGCCAGCGGCCTACTTGGGGGCAGTCAAGAGACCCAGTACTTC CASGLLGGSQETQYF
NA TRBJ2-7 NA TRBV27 TGTGCCAGCAGTTTGGAGGGGGCCAATACATTCTACGAGCAGTACTTC CASSLEGANTFYEQYF
NA TRBJ2-7 NA TRBV5-6 TGTGCCAGCAGCTTACCAGGGGAGCAGTACTTC CASSLPGEQYF
NA TRBJ2-6 few TRBV9 TGTGCCAGCAGCGTAGTGGCGACTGGGGCCAACGTCCTGACTTTC CASSVVATGANVLTF
NA TRBJ1-5 NA TRBV19 TGTGCCAGTAGAGAGGGACACAATCAGCCCCAGCATTTT CASREGHNQPQHF
NA TRBJ1-4 few TRBV21-1 TGTGCCAGCAGCAAAAAGTGGAGGGCAACTAATGAAAAACTGTTTTTT CASSKKWRATNEKLFF
TRBD2 TRBJ2-7 NA TRBV7-9 TGTGCCGGCAGCTTGGCTAGCGGAGCCTACGAGCAGTACTTC CAGSLASGAYEQYF
NA TRBJ1-1 NA TRBV28 TGTGCCAGCAGTAGAGGGGGGACTGAAGCTTTCTTT CASSRGGTEAFF
NA TRBJ1-6 NA TRBV6-1 TGTGCCAGCAGGGAGGCCGGTAGTACCCTCCACTTT CASREAGSTLHF
NA TRBJ2-7 few TRBV7-9 TGTGCCAGCAGCTTAGGGGCCGGGAACGAGCAGTACTTC CASSLGAGNEQYF
NA TRBJ2-1 NA TRBV12-3/TRBV12-4 TGTGCCAGCAGTATCTCTTTTGTGCGGGAACGGGACAATGAGCAGTTCTTC CASSISFVRERDNEQFF
NA TRBJ2-5 many TRBV25-1 TGTGCCAGCAGTGAACTCTCGGACGGAGAGACCCAGTACTTC CASSELSDGETQYF
TRBD2 TRBJ2-1 NA TRBV6-2/TRBV6-3 TGTGCCTGCAGTTACGTGGGTGAGGGACTAGAACACAATGAGCAGTTCTTC CACSYVGEGLEHNEQFF
TRBD2 TRBJ2-2 few TRBV28 TGTGCCAGCAGTCCCAGCGGGAGGGCCACCGGGGAGCTGTTTTTT CASSPSGRATGELFF
NA TRBJ1-2 NA TRBV6-5 TGTGCCAGCAGATACTCCGGGGGTTATGGCTACACCTTC CASRYSGGYGYTF
NA TRBJ2-1 NA TRBV10-3 TGTGCCATCTTGTTGTCCTGCTCCAACAATGAGCAGTTCTTC CAILLSCSNNEQFF
NA TRBJ2-3 many TRBV4-1 TGCGCCAGCAGCCAAGCGGCAGGGGCATCGGGGTATTTT CASSQAAGASGYF
NA TRBJ2-3 NA TRBV12-3/TRBV12-4 TGTGCCAGCACCCCTGGAAAGGGTAGCACAGATACGCTGTATTTT CASTPGKGSTDTLYF
TRBD2 TRBJ2-6 few TRBV19 TGTGCCAGTACAAACGGGAGGGCAGCCTCTGGGGCCAACGTCCTGACTTTC CASTNGRAASGANVLTF